The T cell receptor beta chain under discussion was sequenced for a study of OX40 agonist ivuxolimab in advanced cancers. About the study: In this trial design, patients received ivuxolimab intravenously at 0.01 to 10 mg/kg every 2 weeks.

The assay was immunoSEQ multiplex PCR, and TCRdb's table has in-frame clones only and misses some. Of tens of thousands of clones detected, around 89% appear once; the ten largest clones hold around 6.2%. Sample: CD4+ or CD8+ T cells sorted from blood, taken in a trial of the OX40 agonist ivuxolimab. The sequence was obtained from an adult with an advanced solid tumor such as melanoma, head and neck, liver or kidney cancer.

This CDR3 is CASRPGQLYNEQFF. The DNA of the CDR3 is TGCGCCAGCAGACCGGGACAGCTATACAATGAGCAGTTCTTC. The rearrangement links TRBV4-1 to TRBJ2-1, with TRBD1 identical over 7 bases. The CDR3 runs to 14 residues. V was pared by 6 bases and J by 4 bases, with 6 bases of the junction left unmatched. Looked up from germline, CDR1 is MGHRA and CDR2 is YSYEKL.